This note documents a single T cell receptor (beta chain) sequence. The time point here: cycle 4 day 1 (C4D1), after five to seven weeks of nivolumab. Each patient relapsed following autologous stem cell transplantation, and prior brentuximab vedotin exposure differed. The data were taken from a study of PD-1 blockade in classical Hodgkin lymphoma. Profiling relied on immunoSEQ multiplex PCR, and the TCRdb table lists in-frame clones only, not all of them. Among 25,000 to 35,000 clones listed, 72% were seen once. Germline loops: CDR1 MNHEY, CDR2 SVGAGI. With 0 bases removed from V and 4 bases from J, the gap between germline ends came to 13 bases. This CDR3 region has 16 residues.

The sample here was peripheral blood mononuclear cells (PBMCs), taken before the fourth cycle of nivolumab. This TCR was sampled from a human donor with classical Hodgkin lymphoma. The gene calls are TRBV6-5 and TRBJ1-5; D remains unclear. CDR3 DNA: TGTGCCAGCAGTTACTCCCCCGCAGGCATTAATCAGCCCCAGCATTTT. Translated: CASSYSPAGINQPQHF.